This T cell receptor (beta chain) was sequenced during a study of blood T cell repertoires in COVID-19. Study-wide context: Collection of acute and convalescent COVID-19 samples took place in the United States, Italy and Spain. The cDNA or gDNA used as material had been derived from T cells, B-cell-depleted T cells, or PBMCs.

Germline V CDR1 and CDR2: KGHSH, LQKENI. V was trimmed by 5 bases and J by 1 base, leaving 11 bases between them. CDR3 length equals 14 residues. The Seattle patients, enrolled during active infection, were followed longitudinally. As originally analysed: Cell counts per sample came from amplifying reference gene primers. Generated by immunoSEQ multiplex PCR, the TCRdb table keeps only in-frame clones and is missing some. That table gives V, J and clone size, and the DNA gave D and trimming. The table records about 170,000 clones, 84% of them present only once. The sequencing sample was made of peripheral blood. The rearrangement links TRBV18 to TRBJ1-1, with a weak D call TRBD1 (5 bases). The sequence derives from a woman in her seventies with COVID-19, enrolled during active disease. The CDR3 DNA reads TGTGCCAGCTCAGCGGGACCGAAGAACACTGAAGCTTTCTTT. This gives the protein CASSAGPKNTEAFF.